Sequencing of this T cell receptor (beta chain) was carried out in a study of blood T cells in healthy people across ages. Study-wide points: Naive CD4+ cell counts and diversity both ran higher in long-lived than in aged donors.

Sample-barcoded 5' priming and a J-beta primer mix drove a second PCR of roughly 6 to 12 cycles. MiXCR, applied by TCRdb to the 5' RACE reads, yields one record per CDR3 protein. Of about 780,000 distinct CDR3 sequences listed, roughly 24% are singletons. The junction had 16 bases not matched to a gene; V was cut back by 0 bases and J by 2 bases. The CDR3 covers 20 residues. The germline V gene encodes CDR1 SGHRS and CDR2 YFSETQ. Turning to this clonotype: Antigen unknown.

These sequences were also reported in another study, on T cells of mothers and their children. In that study: Samples came from a few healthy Caucasian mothers and their six children.

The chain joins TRBV5-1 to TRBJ2-5, with TRBD2 matching 10 bases. The sequenced sample was blood. This clonotype originated in a boy aged 10-17 years in good health. CDR3 nucleotides: TGCGCCAGCAGCTTGGAAGGCGTGGCTAGCGGGGGCACTTTACAAGAGACCCAGTACTTC. As protein: CASSLEGVASGGTLQETQYF. The full variable domain, with the rest looked up from reference TRBV5-1 and TRBJ2-5, is KAGVTQTPRYLIKTRGQQVTLSCSPISGHRSVSWYQQTPGQGLQFLFEYFSETQRNKGNFPGRFSGRQFSNSRSEMNVSTLELGDSALYLCASSLEGVASGGTLQETQYFGPGTRLLVL.